This T cell receptor beta chain came from a study of PD-L1 blockade in urothelial cancer. In regard to this clone: Its antigen is as yet unknown.

Time point reported: pretreatment peripheral blood. Overall study results and limits: More expansion of tumor-associated blood clones, seen at 3 weeks, marked durable-benefit patients.

Clones were read by immunoSEQ multiplex PCR, and TCRdb kept only the in-frame ones, dropping some. The table shows about 79,000 clones, with around 88% occurring only once. The CDR3 runs to 16 residues. V was shortened by 0 bases and J by 2 bases, with 14 bases between the two germline ends. Germline lookup yields CDR1 LNHNV and CDR2 YYDKDF (reference sequence). This clonotype was obtained from a man in his fifties or sixties with urothelial cancer. This specimen was PBMCs, taken around atezolizumab (anti-PD-L1) treatment. The V call is TRBV15, the J call TRBJ2-7, with a tentative D call TRBD2 (7 bases). The CDR3 DNA reads as TGTGCCACCAGCAGAGATAGGGGGGGGCCTCCCTACGAGCAGTACTTC. Translation gives CATSRDRGGPPYEQYF.